These 2 T cell receptor beta chains share one sample of origin, sequenced in a study of T cell repertoires in cytomegalovirus infection. No antigen has been assigned to these receptors. MiXCR, run by TCRdb on the reads, gives a single entry per CDR3 protein. This sample yields 140,000 to 150,000 distinct CDR3 sequences, of which 25% to 35% are seen a single time; roughly 51% belongs to the top ten. The sample in question was CD8+ T cells from cultured PBMCs, obtained from culture after CMV antigen stimulation. These receptors all stem from a human donor in good health (CMV status not recorded). Some clones in this sample may be carry-over from other donors' samples.

Remarks on this clonotype: An end of the junction does not agree with germline; a read error may underlie this. This rearrangement joins TRBV6-5 to TRBJ2-2; unclear D gene. There are 15 residues in the CDR3. Germline-derived CDR1 and CDR2 are MNHEY and SVGAGI. This chain's CDR3 is CASSWARTFTEELFF. CDR3 in DNA: TGTGCCAGCAGTTGGGCCCGTACTTTCACCGAGGAGCTGTTTTTT.

The rearrangement uses TRBV12-3 or TRBV12-4 and TRBJ2-7; the D gene is possibly TRBD1 (5 bases). Trimming took 1 base from V and 2 from J, leaving 15 bases between them. CDR3 length: 16 amino acids. In DNA form, the CDR3 reads TGTGCCAGCAGTTTAGGTCAGGGTATCGGCACCTACGAGCAGTACTTC. Translated: CASSLGQGIGTYEQYF.